These 13 T cell receptor beta chains share one sample of origin, sequenced in a study of cytomegalovirus exposure and HLA in healthy donors. Vbeta (60) and Jbeta (13) primers were used in the PCR. Sequencing was performed with immunoSEQ multiplex PCR; in TCRdb, only in-frame clones are kept and a portion is missing. The table includes about 130,000 clones, 74% detected once. Input material: PBMCs. The receptors were gathered from a young man in good health and CMV-seropositive.

The chain carries TRBV28 and TRBJ1-2; possibly TRBD1 for D (6 bases). CDR3 length: 13 residues. V lost 6 bases and J 3 bases, leaving 11 bases between the germline ends. Germline V gene lookup returns CDR1 MDHEN and CDR2 SYDVKM. CDR3 DNA sequence: TGTGCCAGCAGAGTACAGGGACACTATGGCTACACCTTC. Encoded protein: CASRVQGHYGYTF.

Comments on this clone: Distinct nucleotide sequences in the sample also encode this CDR3. The chain joins TRBV2 to TRBJ2-7; the match to TRBD2 covers 8 bases. The germline V gene encodes CDR1 SNHLY and CDR2 FYNNEI. Germline trimming cut 6 bases from V and 7 bases from J; bases unmatched to any gene: 8. The CDR3 runs to 13 residues. CDR3 bases: TGTGCCAGCAGCCTTAGCGGGACCGGTGAGCAGTACTTC. It yields the protein CASSLSGTGEQYF.

V gene TRBV6-5 combines with J gene TRBJ1-5; D ambiguous. The germline CDR1 and CDR2 sequences are MNHEY and SVGAGI. Between the trimmed V and J ends, which lost 4 bases and 7 bases, there was a span of 8 bases. The CDR3 extends over 12 amino acids. The CDR3 loop is CASSSPGQPQHF. The CDR3 DNA follows: TGTGCCAGCAGTTCCCCGGGGCAGCCCCAGCATTTT.

This rearrangement joins TRBV5-4 to TRBJ2-3; D unresolved. Trimming shortened V by 1 base and J by 4 bases, and 7 bases separated the two germline ends. The CDR3 is 13 amino acids. Germline values: CDR1 SGHNT, CDR2 YYREEE (reference sequence). The CDR3 nucleotides read TGTGCCAGCAGCTTGATTTCTTCAGATACGCAGTATTTT. Protein product: CASSLISSDTQYF.

The CDR3 loop is CASTQGWTGGSSYNEQFF. The CDR3 DNA reads TGTGCCAGTACCCAGGGGTGGACAGGGGGAAGCTCCTACAATGAGCAGTTCTTC. The rearrangement links TRBV19 to TRBJ2-1; 10 positions agree with TRBD1. CDR3 length equals 18 residues. Germline V gene sequence: CDR1 LNHDA, CDR2 SQIVND (reference sequence). J lost 0 bases, V lost 7 bases, and 12 bases had no gene match.

This rearrangement joins TRBV10-2 to TRBJ2-5, with D unclear. CDR3 length equals 13 residues. Trimming cost V 6 bases and J 2 bases, with 10 bases left between them. Germline CDR1 reads WSHSY; CDR2 reads SAAADI. CDR3 nucleotide sequence: TGCGCCAGCAGCGATACACCTCAAGAGACCCAGTACTTC. Translation gives CASSDTPQETQYF.

The rearrangement links TRBV19 to TRBJ2-7; the match to TRBD2 covers 10 bases. There are 14 residues in the CDR3. The junction had 9 bases not matched to a gene; V was cut back by 9 bases and J by 4 bases. Germline values: CDR1 LNHDA, CDR2 SQIVND (reference sequence). This chain's CDR3 is CASASGRVGYEQYF. DNA for the CDR3: TGTGCCAGCGCGAGCGGGAGGGTTGGGTACGAGCAGTACTTC.

The V gene is TRBV30, the J gene TRBJ2-7; 11 bases fit TRBD1. CDR1 is GTSNPN, CDR2 SVGIG, per germline (reference sequence). The length of the CDR3 is 15 residues. The trim removed 0 bases at V and 3 bases at J, leaving 4 bases unmatched. The CDR3 sequence: CAWSVRDRGIYEQYF. CDR3 nucleotides: TGTGCCTGGAGTGTCCGGGACAGGGGGATCTACGAGCAGTACTTC.

CDR3 bases: TGTGCCAGAACCAAAGGGACCGGACAGGGTAACAATCAGCCCCAGCATTTT. Protein product: CARTKGTGQGNNQPQHF. The chain joins TRBV5-3 to TRBJ1-5; TRBD1 aligns across 8 bases. TRBV5-3 is an open reading frame whose function is uncertain. This CDR3 spans 17 amino acids. The trim removed 6 bases at V and 3 bases at J, leaving 14 bases unmatched.

The genes are TRBV15 and TRBJ1-2; unclear D gene. CDR3 size: 14 residues. The V and J ends lost 1 base and 1 base respectively, with 7 bases between them. Germline CDR1 is LNHNV and CDR2 is YYDKDF (reference sequence). In DNA, the CDR3 is TGTGCCACCAGCAGAGGACAAAATAACTATGGCTACACCTTC. This gives the protein CATSRGQNNYGYTF.

As for this clone: The same CDR3 arises from other DNA sequences in this sample as well. The chain is built from TRBV5-4 and TRBJ2-5; 7 nucleotides match TRBD1. The CDR3 totals 14 residues. V lost 0 bases to trimming and J lost 4 bases; unmatched junction nucleotides: 3. Germline lookup yields CDR1 SGHNT and CDR2 YYREEE (reference sequence). CDR3 sequence: CASSLEGARETQYF. CDR3 bases: TGTGCCAGCAGCTTGGAGGGGGCCCGAGAGACCCAGTACTTC.

This chain joins TRBV7-2 and TRBJ1-4; 8 bases are shared with TRBD1. The length of the CDR3 is 14 residues. V lost 5 bases to trimming and J lost 8 bases; unmatched junction nucleotides: 7. Germline V gene sequence: CDR1 SGHTA, CDR2 FQGNSA. Written as DNA, the CDR3 is TGTGCCAGCAGCCCGGACAGGGCGCCCGAAAAACTGTTTTTT. Translated, it gives CASSPDRAPEKLFF. The full variable domain, in which reference TRBV7-2 and TRBJ1-4 provide the parts outside the CDR3, is GAGVSQSPSNKVTEKGKDVELRCDPISGHTALYWYRQSLGQGLEFLIYFQGNSAPDKSGLPSDRFSAERTGGSVSTLTIQRTQQEDSAVYLCASSPDRAPEKLFFGSGTQLSVL.

This chain links TRBV28 with TRBJ1-1; D not resolved. The V gene lost 4 bases and the J gene lost 4 bases, with 16 bases spanning the gap. CDR1 MDHEN and CDR2 SYDVKM come from the germline V gene. This CDR3 contains 15 residues. The CDR3 region is CASSSMTGMATEAFF. CDR3 DNA sequence: TGTGCCAGCAGTTCTATGACCGGGATGGCCACTGAAGCTTTCTTT.